This T cell receptor beta chain came from a study of graft-versus-host responses after intestinal transplantation. Whole-study context: Grafts were multivisceral, liver-intestinal, or isolated intestinal. Every recipient underwent anti-thymocyte globulin induction, then tacrolimus and steroids for 3 to 4 years.

The junction had 5 bases not matched to a gene; V was cut back by 5 bases and J by 4 bases. The CDR3 length is 14 residues. Germline V CDR1 and CDR2: LNHDA, SQIVND (reference sequence). Profiled with immunoSEQ multiplex PCR; TCRdb holds only in-frame clones, not every one. Altogether 75,000 to 90,000 clones are present, roughly nine tenths being singletons, with the ten largest covering roughly 0.37%. About this clone: What it recognizes is unknown.

Findings of the study overall: The marrow of recipients harbored GvH clones, and ileum or blood showed some of them first. The highest levels of circulating GvH clones went along with early declines in HvG clones after transplant.

The chain has TRBV19 and TRBJ1-1; 9 bases are a match to TRBD1. The TCR was taken from a human donor who received an intestinal transplant. The specimen comprised unstimulated CD4+ T cells sorted from spleen or lymph node cells, sampled before intestinal transplant. For the CDR3, the DNA is TGTGCCAGTAGTCCACAGGGGGCCGGCACTGAAGCTTTCTTT. Protein: CASSPQGAGTEAFF.